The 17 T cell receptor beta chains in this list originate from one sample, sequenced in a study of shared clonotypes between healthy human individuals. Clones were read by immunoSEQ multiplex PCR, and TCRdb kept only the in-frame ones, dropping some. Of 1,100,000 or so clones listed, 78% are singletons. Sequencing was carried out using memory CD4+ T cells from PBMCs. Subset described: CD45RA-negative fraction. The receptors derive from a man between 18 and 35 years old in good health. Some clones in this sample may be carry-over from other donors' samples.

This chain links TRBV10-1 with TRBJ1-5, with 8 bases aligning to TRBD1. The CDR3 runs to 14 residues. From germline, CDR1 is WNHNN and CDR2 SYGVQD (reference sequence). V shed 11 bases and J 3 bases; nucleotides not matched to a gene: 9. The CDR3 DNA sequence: TGCGCCGGAAACAGGGGGTGGGTCAATCAGCCCCAGCATTTT. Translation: CAGNRGWVNQPQHF.

CDR3 sequence reads: CASSSTSGTDTQYF. The DNA for the CDR3 is TGCGCCAGCAGCTCGACTAGCGGCACAGATACGCAGTATTTT. The chain recombines TRBV5-1 with TRBJ2-3; 8 nucleotides agree with TRBD2. V was clipped by 3 bases and J by 1 base; unmatched bases: 1. The CDR3 loop spans 14 amino acids. Germline-derived CDR1 and CDR2 are SGHRS and YFSETQ.

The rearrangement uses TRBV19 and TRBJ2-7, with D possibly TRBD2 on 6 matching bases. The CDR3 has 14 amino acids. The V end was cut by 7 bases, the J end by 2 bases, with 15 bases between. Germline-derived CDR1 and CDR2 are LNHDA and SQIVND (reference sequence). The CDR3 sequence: CASIWRGGPYEQYF. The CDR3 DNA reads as TGTGCCAGTATTTGGAGGGGAGGTCCCTACGAGCAGTACTTC.

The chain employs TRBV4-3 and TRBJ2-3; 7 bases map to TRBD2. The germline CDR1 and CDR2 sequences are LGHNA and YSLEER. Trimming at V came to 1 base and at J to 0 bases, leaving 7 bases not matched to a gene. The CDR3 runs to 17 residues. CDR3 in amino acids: CASSQVQASGSTDTQYF. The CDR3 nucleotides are TGCGCCAGCAGCCAAGTACAAGCTAGCGGAAGCACAGATACGCAGTATTTT.

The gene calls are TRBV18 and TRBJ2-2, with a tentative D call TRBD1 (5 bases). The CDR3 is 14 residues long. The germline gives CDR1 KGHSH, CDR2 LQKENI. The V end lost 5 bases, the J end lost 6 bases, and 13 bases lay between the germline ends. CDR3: CASSFGQVAGELFF. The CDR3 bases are TGTGCCAGCTCATTCGGACAAGTGGCCGGGGAGCTGTTTTTT.

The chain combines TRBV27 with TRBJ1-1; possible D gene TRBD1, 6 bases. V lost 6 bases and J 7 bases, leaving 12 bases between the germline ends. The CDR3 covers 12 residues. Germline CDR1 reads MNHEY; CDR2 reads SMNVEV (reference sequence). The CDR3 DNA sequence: TGTGCCAGCAGGGGTATGGACAGTGAAGCTTTCTTT. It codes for CASRGMDSEAFF.

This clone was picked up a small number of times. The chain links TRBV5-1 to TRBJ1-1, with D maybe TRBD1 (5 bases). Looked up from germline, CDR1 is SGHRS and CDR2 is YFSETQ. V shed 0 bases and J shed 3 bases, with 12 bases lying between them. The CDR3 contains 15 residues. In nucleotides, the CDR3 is TGCGCCAGCAGCTTGGGGGGCAGTAGGGACACTGAAGCTTTCTTT. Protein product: CASSLGGSRDTEAFF.

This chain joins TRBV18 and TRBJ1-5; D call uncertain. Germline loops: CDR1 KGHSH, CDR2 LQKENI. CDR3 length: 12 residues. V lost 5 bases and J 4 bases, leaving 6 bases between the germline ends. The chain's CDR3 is CASSNVNQPQHF. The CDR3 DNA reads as TGTGCCAGCTCAAACGTAAATCAGCCCCAGCATTTT.

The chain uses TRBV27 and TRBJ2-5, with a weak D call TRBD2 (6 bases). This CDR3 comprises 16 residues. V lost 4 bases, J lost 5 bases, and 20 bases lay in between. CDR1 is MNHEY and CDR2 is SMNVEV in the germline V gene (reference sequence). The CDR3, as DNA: TGTGCCAGCAGTTCCCATAGCGGTTTCTCCAGGGAGACCCAGTACTTC. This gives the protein CASSSHSGFSRETQYF.

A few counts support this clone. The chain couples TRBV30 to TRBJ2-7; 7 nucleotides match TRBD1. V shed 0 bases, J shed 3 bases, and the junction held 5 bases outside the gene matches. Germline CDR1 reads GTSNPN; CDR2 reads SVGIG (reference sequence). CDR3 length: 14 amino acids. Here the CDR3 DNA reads TGTGCCTGGAGTGTACAGGGGCGGTTCTACGAGCAGTACTTC. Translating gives CAWSVQGRFYEQYF. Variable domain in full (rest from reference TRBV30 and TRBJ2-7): SQTIHQWPATLVQPVGSPLSLECTVEGTSNPNLYWYRQAAGRGLQLLFYSVGIGQISSEVPQNLSASRPQDRQFILSSKKLLLSDSGFYLCAWSVQGRFYEQYFGPGTRLTVT.

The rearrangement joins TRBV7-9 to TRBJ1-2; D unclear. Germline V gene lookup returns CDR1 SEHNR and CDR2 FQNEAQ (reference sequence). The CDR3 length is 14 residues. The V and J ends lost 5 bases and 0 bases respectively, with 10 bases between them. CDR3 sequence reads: CASSAARSNYGYTF. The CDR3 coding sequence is TGTGCCAGCAGCGCGGCCCGCTCTAACTATGGCTACACCTTC. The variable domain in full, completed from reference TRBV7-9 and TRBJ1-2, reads DTGVSQNPRHKITKRGQNVTFRCDPISEHNRLYWYRQTLGQGPEFLTYFQNEAQLEKSRLLSDRFSAERPKGSFSTLEIQRTEQGDSAMYLCASSAARSNYGYTFGSGTRLTVV.

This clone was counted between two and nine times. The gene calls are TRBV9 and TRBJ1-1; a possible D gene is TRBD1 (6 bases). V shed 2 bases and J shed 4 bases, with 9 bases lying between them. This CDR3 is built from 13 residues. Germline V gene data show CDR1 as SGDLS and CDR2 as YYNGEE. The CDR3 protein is CASSVTGSTEAFF. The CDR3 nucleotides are TGTGCCAGCAGCGTTACAGGGAGCACTGAAGCTTTCTTT.

CDR3 residues: CAWSTGQGVSYEQYF. The CDR3 DNA sequence: TGTGCCTGGAGTACGGGACAGGGGGTCTCCTACGAGCAGTACTTC. V is TRBV30 and J is TRBJ2-7; 11 nucleotides align to TRBD1. Germline CDR1 reads GTSNPN; CDR2 reads SVGIG (reference sequence). The CDR3 covers 15 residues. V trimming: 2 bases; J trimming: 0 bases; junction bases outside the gene matches: 3.

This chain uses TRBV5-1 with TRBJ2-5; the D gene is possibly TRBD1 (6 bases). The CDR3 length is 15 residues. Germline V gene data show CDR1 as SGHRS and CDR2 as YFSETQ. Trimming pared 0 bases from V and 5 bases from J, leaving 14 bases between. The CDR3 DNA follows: TGCGCCAGCAGCTTGGGCGTCAGGGGTCCGGAGACCCAGTACTTC. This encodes CASSLGVRGPETQYF.

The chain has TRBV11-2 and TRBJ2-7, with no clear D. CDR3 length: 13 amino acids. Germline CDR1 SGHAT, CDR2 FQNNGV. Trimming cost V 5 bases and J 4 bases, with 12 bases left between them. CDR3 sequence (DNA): TGTGCCAGCAGCCCGCTTGGAAGATACGAGCAGTACTTC. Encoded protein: CASSPLGRYEQYF.

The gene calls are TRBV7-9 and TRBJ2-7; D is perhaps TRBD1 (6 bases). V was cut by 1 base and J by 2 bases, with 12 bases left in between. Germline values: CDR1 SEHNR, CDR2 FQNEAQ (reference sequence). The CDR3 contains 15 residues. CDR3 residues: CASSLGAGVTYEQYF. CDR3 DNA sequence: TGTGCCAGCAGCTTAGGGGCAGGGGTGACCTACGAGCAGTACTTC.

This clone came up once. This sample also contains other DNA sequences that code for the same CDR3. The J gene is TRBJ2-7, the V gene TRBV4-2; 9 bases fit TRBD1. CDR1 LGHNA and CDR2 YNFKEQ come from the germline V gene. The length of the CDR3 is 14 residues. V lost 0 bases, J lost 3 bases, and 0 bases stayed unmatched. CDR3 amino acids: CASSQEDRGYEQYF. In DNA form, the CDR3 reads TGTGCCAGCAGCCAAGAGGACAGGGGCTACGAGCAGTACTTC.